The 21 T cell receptor beta chains below come from one sample, sequenced in a study of shared clonotypes between healthy human individuals. Sequenced by immunoSEQ multiplex PCR; TCRdb stores in-frame clones only, minus some. Here the sample spans about 980,000 clones, 76% being singletons. The sample taken for sequencing was memory CD4+ T cells sorted from blood. Subset defined: CD45RA-negative fraction. These receptor sequences come from a young man in good health.

The chain has TRBV5-4 and TRBJ2-2; 8 nucleotides line up with TRBD2. CDR3 size: 16 residues. From germline, CDR1 is SGHNT and CDR2 YYREEE (reference sequence). The trim removed 3 bases at V and 3 bases at J, leaving 7 bases unmatched. This chain's CDR3 is CASSSKTSGDTGELFF. CDR3 bases: TGTGCCAGCAGCTCAAAAACTAGCGGAGACACCGGGGAGCTGTTTTTT.

The chain employs TRBV5-4 and TRBJ1-4; 8 nucleotides align to TRBD1. From germline, CDR1 is SGHNT and CDR2 YYREEE (reference sequence). The CDR3 loop spans 14 amino acids. After removal of 5 bases from V and 8 bases from J, the junction contained 8 bases not matched to a gene. As DNA, the CDR3 is TGTGCCAGCAGTTTCGACAGGGGTGGAGAAAAACTGTTTTTT. Amino acids: CASSFDRGGEKLFF.

This chain links TRBV9 with TRBJ2-5; TRBD2 matches 12 bases. Germline assignment: CDR1 SGDLS and CDR2 YYNGEE. The CDR3 loop spans 18 amino acids. Trimming removed 0 bases from V and 4 bases from J; junction bases left unmatched: 10. In nucleotides, the CDR3 is TGTGCCAGCAGCGTAGGAACTAGCGGGGGGTCCGGGATAGAGACCCAGTACTTC. It specifies CASSVGTSGGSGIETQYF.

This chain joins TRBV6-5 and TRBJ2-1, with TRBD1 matching over 11 bases. The CDR3 is made up of 15 amino acids. V was clipped by 2 bases and J by 9 bases; unmatched bases: 6. Germline values: CDR1 MNHEY, CDR2 SVGAGI. The CDR3 sequence is CASSYGQGANSEQFF. The DNA of the CDR3 is TGTGCCAGCAGTTACGGACAGGGGGCGAATAGTGAGCAGTTCTTC.

This clone has only a few counts. This chain links TRBV7-9 with TRBJ1-1; the match to TRBD1 covers 7 bases. The CDR3 has 13 residues. Germline V gene data show CDR1 as SEHNR and CDR2 as FQNEAQ (reference sequence). V trimming: 3 bases; J trimming: 6 bases; junction bases outside the gene matches: 4. CDR3 DNA sequence: TGTGCCAGCAGCTTGTATACAGGGGCTGAAGCTTTCTTT. Translation: CASSLYTGAEAFF.

V is TRBV5-1 and J is TRBJ2-6, with a tentative D call TRBD2 (5 bases). The germline CDR1 and CDR2 sequences are SGHRS and YFSETQ. This CDR3 spans 17 amino acids. The V and J ends lost 0 bases and 0 bases respectively, with 10 bases between them. CDR3 DNA sequence: TGCGCCAGCAGCTTGGCCGCGGGTATCTCTGGGGCCAACGTCCTGACTTTC. This sequence encodes CASSLAAGISGANVLTF. The variable domain in full, completed from reference TRBV5-1 and TRBJ2-6, reads KAGVTQTPRYLIKTRGQQVTLSCSPISGHRSVSWYQQTPGQGLQFLFEYFSETQRNKGNFPGRFSGRQFSNSRSEMNVSTLELGDSALYLCASSLAAGISGANVLTFGAGSRLTVL.

This sequence joins TRBV9 and TRBJ2-7, with a tentative D call TRBD1 (6 bases). V lost 0 bases and J 0 bases, leaving 19 bases between the germline ends. Germline V gene lookup returns CDR1 SGDLS and CDR2 YYNGEE. The CDR3 length is 18 residues. Here the CDR3 DNA reads TGTGCCAGCAGCGTAGTTCAGAGCGACAGGATACTCTCCTACGAGCAGTACTTC. This codes for CASSVVQSDRILSYEQYF.

The rearrangement joins TRBV6-5 to TRBJ2-7; a weak D match, TRBD2 (5 bases). V was trimmed by 0 bases and J by 7 bases, leaving 13 bases between them. CDR3 length: 14 amino acids. The germline CDR1 and CDR2 sequences are MNHEY and SVGAGI. The CDR3 is CASSYSKIGGEQYF. In DNA, the CDR3 is TGTGCCAGCAGTTACTCGAAGATCGGAGGTGAGCAGTACTTC.

The CDR3 protein is CASSQMGAFRVSNEQFF. Written as DNA, the CDR3 is TGCGCCAGCAGCCAGATGGGGGCCTTTAGGGTTTCCAATGAGCAGTTCTTC. The chain has TRBV4-3 and TRBJ2-1, with D possibly being TRBD1 (6 bases). The CDR3 is 17 residues long. CDR1 is LGHNA, CDR2 YSLEER, per germline. V gave up 3 bases and J gave up 6 bases, with 21 bases separating them.

The CDR3: CASSLELDIYNEQFF. The CDR3 DNA follows: TGTGCCAGCAGCTTAGAACTGGACATCTACAATGAGCAGTTCTTC. This chain joins TRBV7-9 and TRBJ2-1, with D possibly TRBD1 on 5 matching bases. V was shortened by 1 base and J by 3 bases, with 10 bases between the two germline ends. Germline CDR1 and CDR2: SEHNR and FQNEAQ (reference sequence). The CDR3 runs 15 residues. The full variable domain, its missing parts supplied by reference TRBV7-9 and TRBJ2-1, is DTGVSQNPRHKITKRGQNVTFRCDPISEHNRLYWYRQTLGQGPEFLTYFQNEAQLEKSRLLSDRFSAERPKGSFSTLEIQRTEQGDSAMYLCASSLELDIYNEQFFGPGTRLTVL.

The V and J genes are TRBV27 and TRBJ2-1; D uncertain. Per germline, CDR1 MNHEY and CDR2 SMNVEV (reference sequence). V lost 1 base and J 5 bases, leaving 9 bases between the germline ends. The CDR3 loop spans 14 amino acids. The CDR3 region is CASSLFYVNNEQFF. CDR3 DNA sequence: TGTGCCAGCAGTTTATTCTATGTTAACAATGAGCAGTTCTTC.

The chain links TRBV9 to TRBJ2-1, with TRBD2 matching 12 bases. V was clipped by 0 bases and J by 9 bases; unmatched bases: 7. CDR3 length: 16 residues. In germline, CDR1 is SGDLS, CDR2 YYNGEE. The CDR3 sequence is CASSVGLAGGISEQFF. The CDR3 DNA reads as TGTGCCAGCAGCGTAGGCCTAGCGGGAGGGATAAGTGAGCAGTTCTTC. The whole variable domain, remainder taken from reference TRBV9 and TRBJ2-1, is DSGVTQTPKHLITATGQRVTLRCSPRSGDLSVYWYQQSLDQGLQFLIQYYNGEERAKGNILERFSAQQFPDLHSELNLSSLELGDSALYFCASSVGLAGGISEQFFGPGTRLTVL.

Points on this clone: With a much larger clone just one base away, this may be a read error. Other DNA sequences in the same sample also yield this CDR3. This chain joins TRBV28 and TRBJ2-6; D not certain. V lost 4 bases, J lost 0 bases, and 7 bases lay in between. Germline V lookup: CDR1 MDHEN, CDR2 SYDVKM. The CDR3 length is 15 residues. The CDR3 reads CASSSAGSGANVLTF. The CDR3 coding sequence is TGTGCCAGCAGTTCGGCAGGCTCTGGGGCCAACGTCCTGACTTTC.

This clone was picked up one time. The chain carries TRBV5-4 and TRBJ1-5; D unclear. Trimming shortened V by 2 bases and J by 3 bases, and 12 bases separated the two germline ends. The CDR3 spans 15 residues. In germline, CDR1 is SGHNT, CDR2 YYREEE (reference sequence). This chain's CDR3 is CASSFGIGDNQPQHF. CDR3 DNA sequence: TGTGCCAGCAGCTTCGGTATAGGCGACAATCAGCCCCAGCATTTT.

The chain links TRBV28 to TRBJ2-7, with D possibly matching TRBD1 (5 bases). With 8 bases removed from V and 6 bases from J, the gap between germline ends came to 17 bases. The CDR3 is 13 residues long. Germline V CDR1 and CDR2: MDHEN, SYDVKM. CDR3 nucleotides: TGTGCCAGCGGATACAGGAAGATGACCGAGCAGTACTTC. Amino acid sequence: CASGYRKMTEQYF.

This clone has more than one count but fewer than ten. The CDR3 coding sequence is TGTGCCATCACAGAGGTTATTAACTATGGCTACACCTTC. Amino acid sequence: CAITEVINYGYTF. This chain uses TRBV10-3 with TRBJ1-2; D gene uncertain. Between the trimmed V and J ends, which lost 7 bases and 1 base, there was a span of 10 bases. Germline loops: CDR1 ENHRY, CDR2 SYGVKD. This CDR3 is built from 13 residues.

CDR3 nucleotide sequence: TGTGCCAGCAGCGGCGGGACAGGGGATTCCTATGGCTACACCTTC. It translates to CASSGGTGDSYGYTF. This chain links TRBV5-4 with TRBJ1-2, with 10 bases aligning to TRBD1. V shed 4 bases and J 4 bases; nucleotides not matched to a gene: 7. The CDR3 is 15 amino acids. CDR1 is SGHNT, CDR2 YYREEE, per germline (reference sequence).

This clone was counted only a few times. V usage is TRBV14 and J usage is TRBJ1-6; D not resolved. Trimming shortened V by 2 bases and J by 10 bases, and 15 bases separated the two germline ends. CDR1 is SGHDN and CDR2 is FVKESK in the germline V gene. CDR3 length equals 15 residues. The CDR3 DNA follows: TGTGCCAGCAGCCAACCTCCGGTGGAGGGCTCACCCCTCCACTTT. Protein product: CASSQPPVEGSPLHF.

This chain joins TRBV19 and TRBJ2-2; tentative D call: TRBD1 (7 bases). From germline, CDR1 is LNHDA and CDR2 SQIVND (reference sequence). V gave up 6 bases and J gave up 5 bases, with 25 bases separating them. The CDR3 spans 18 residues. The CDR3 here is CASRHWAGGLRGTGELFF. DNA of the CDR3: TGTGCCAGTAGGCACTGGGCAGGGGGACTGAGAGGAACCGGGGAGCTGTTTTTT.

The chain recombines TRBV6-1 with TRBJ1-4; TRBD1 is a possible D gene (5 bases). From germline, CDR1 is MNHNS and CDR2 SASEGT. V shed 1 base and J shed 8 bases, with 14 bases lying between them. The CDR3 is 15 amino acids. CDR3 sequence: CASSEGGRAGEKLFF. CDR3 sequence (DNA): TGTGCCAGCAGTGAAGGGGGACGGGCAGGGGAAAAACTGTTTTTT.

The CDR3 coding sequence is TGTGCCAGCAGCCCCCCGGACAGGGGTTTCTACGAGCAGTACTTC. As protein: CASSPPDRGFYEQYF. The chain couples TRBV7-2 to TRBJ2-7; the match to TRBD1 covers 9 bases. From germline, CDR1 is SGHTA and CDR2 FQGNSA. This CDR3 is 15 amino acids long. With V trimmed by 5 bases and J by 3 bases, 8 bases remained unmatched.